Described below is a single T cell receptor (beta chain) sequence and its context. Its antigen is as yet unknown. V lost 0 bases and J lost 4, with 11 bases in between. The germline V gene encodes CDR1 MGHRA and CDR2 YSYEKL. CDR3 length: 15 amino acids. This record belongs to a study of long-term antiretroviral therapy in people with HIV. Points from the study as a whole: Post-ART, diversity grew, though it stayed under transplant donor control levels. HIV repertoires spanned narrower CDR3 length ranges than controls.

Samples were assayed with immunoSEQ v3.0 at survey level. Profiled with immunoSEQ multiplex PCR; TCRdb holds only in-frame clones, not every one. Seen here are under 30,000 clones, roughly 80% observed once, and the top ten hold 5.5% to 6%. The TCR comes from a woman in her 30s with HIV. The chain couples TRBV4-1 to TRBJ2-3, with D maybe TRBD1 (5 bases). Specimen: unsorted PBMCs, collected 1.1 years before starting antiretroviral therapy. The CDR3 is CASSQERRAPDTQYF. For the CDR3, the DNA is TGCGCCAGCAGCCAAGAGCGCAGGGCCCCAGATACGCAGTATTTT.